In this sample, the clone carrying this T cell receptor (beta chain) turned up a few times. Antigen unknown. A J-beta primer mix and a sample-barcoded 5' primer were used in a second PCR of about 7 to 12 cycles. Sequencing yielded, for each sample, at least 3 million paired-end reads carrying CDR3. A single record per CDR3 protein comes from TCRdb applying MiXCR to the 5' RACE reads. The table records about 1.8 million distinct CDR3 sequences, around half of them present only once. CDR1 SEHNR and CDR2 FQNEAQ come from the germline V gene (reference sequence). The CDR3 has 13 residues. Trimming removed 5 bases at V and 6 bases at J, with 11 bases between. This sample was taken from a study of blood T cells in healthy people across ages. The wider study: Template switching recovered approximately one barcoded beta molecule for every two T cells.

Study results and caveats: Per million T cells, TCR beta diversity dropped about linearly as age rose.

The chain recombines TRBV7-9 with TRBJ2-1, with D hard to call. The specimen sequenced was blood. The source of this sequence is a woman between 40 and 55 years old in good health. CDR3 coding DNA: TGTGCCAGCAGCACCGACGTCGGCAATGAGCAGTTCTTC. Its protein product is CASSTDVGNEQFF.